This is a list of T cell receptor beta chains from one sample in a study of liver allograft versus peripheral blood T cells. One entry per CDR3 protein, called by TCRdb with MiXCR from the reads. Among fewer than 15,000 distinct CDR3 sequences listed, approximately 17% were seen once. The receptors originated from a human patient who had a liver transplant. Some T cells may be the graft donor's. The CDR3 runs from the conserved cysteine through the conserved F or W. The D gene is left open where the match is weak. Clone size appears in some rows only: once, few, many, or a class for an expanded clone.

v_gene: TRBV27
j_gene: TRBJ1-6
abundance: medium-sized
d_gene: TRBD1
CDR3aa: CASSPRTGSYSPLHF
CDR3nt: TGTGCCAGCAGCCCTCGGACAGGCAGTTATTCACCCCTCCACTTT

v_gene: TRBV30
j_gene: TRBJ1-4
abundance: .
d_gene: .
CDR3aa: CAWSSLRDPGREKLFF
CDR3nt: TGTGCCTGGAGTTCGCTCCGGGACCCGGGTCGGGAAAAACTGTTTTTT

v_gene: TRBV18
j_gene: TRBJ1-4
abundance: medium-sized
d_gene: .
CDR3aa: CASSPLYRDHEKLFF
CDR3nt: TGTGCCAGCTCACCACTCTACCGGGATCATGAAAAACTGTTTTTT

v_gene: TRBV24-1
j_gene: TRBJ1-2
abundance: medium-sized
d_gene: TRBD1
CDR3aa: CATSDPGTGGDGYTF
CDR3nt: TGTGCCACCAGTGATCCCGGGACAGGGGGCGATGGCTACACCTTC

v_gene: TRBV15
j_gene: TRBJ1-4
abundance: medium-sized
d_gene: .
CDR3aa: CATSRATGLSNEKLFF
CDR3nt: TGTGCCACCAGCAGAGCGACGGGGCTTTCTAATGAAAAACTGTTTTTT

v_gene: TRBV28
j_gene: TRBJ2-7
abundance: many
d_gene: .
CDR3aa: CASSTTSSEQYF
CDR3nt: TGTGCCAGCAGCACGACTAGTAGCGAGCAGTACTTC

v_gene: TRBV24-1
j_gene: TRBJ2-3
abundance: .
d_gene: TRBD1
CDR3aa: CATSDLNWDRVSREADTQYF
CDR3nt: TGTGCCACCAGTGATTTGAACTGGGACAGGGTAAGTAGAGAAGCAGATACGCAGTATTTT

v_gene: TRBV7-9
j_gene: TRBJ1-6
abundance: .
d_gene: .
CDR3aa: CASSLNAPGNSPLHF
CDR3nt: TGTGCCAGCAGCTTAAACGCCCCGGGCAATTCACCCCTCCACTTT

v_gene: TRBV24-1
j_gene: TRBJ2-5
abundance: .
d_gene: TRBD1
CDR3aa: CATSHQGAGETQYF
CDR3nt: TGTGCCACCAGTCACCAGGGGGCGGGGGAGACCCAGTACTTC

v_gene: TRBV19
j_gene: TRBJ2-4
abundance: few
d_gene: .
CDR3aa: CASTPGPQGNIQYF
CDR3nt: TGTGCCAGTACCCCGGGCCCACAGGGAAACATTCAGTACTTC

v_gene: TRBV18
j_gene: TRBJ1-6
abundance: medium-sized
d_gene: .
CDR3aa: CASSPTVQDAPLHF
CDR3nt: TGTGCCAGCTCACCAACGGTTCAGGATGCACCCCTCCACTTT

v_gene: TRBV10-3
j_gene: TRBJ1-5
abundance: medium-sized
d_gene: .
CDR3aa: CAISGTNSNQPQHF
CDR3nt: TGTGCCATCAGTGGGACAAATAGCAATCAGCCCCAGCATTTT

v_gene: TRBV19
j_gene: TRBJ2-6
abundance: medium-sized
d_gene: TRBD1
CDR3aa: CASSKDRDSGANVLTF
CDR3nt: TGTGCCAGTAGTAAGGACAGGGACTCTGGGGCCAACGTCCTGACTTTC

v_gene: TRBV5-4
j_gene: TRBJ2-5
abundance: .
d_gene: TRBD1
CDR3aa: CASSMGQSKETQYF
CDR3nt: TGTGCCAGCAGCATGGGACAGAGTAAAGAGACCCAGTACTTC